Listed below are T cell receptor beta chains from one sample, sequenced in a study of control samples from healthy donors and cancer patients. Clones were sequenced by immunoSEQ multiplex PCR, and TCRdb holds only the in-frame ones, with some missing. The data show 130,000 or so clones, 87% seen once. The sequenced material came from blood. The receptors were sampled from a man aged 25-45 years in good health. Each CDR3 is given with its conserved first and last residue. A D gene is named only where the DNA matches it firmly. Rows give clone size only sometimes, using once, few, many, or a class for an expanded clone.

TRBV11-2	TRBJ1-5	.	few	TGTGCCAGCAGCTTTAACAGAGATCAGCCCCAGCATTTT	CASSFNRDQPQHF
TRBV4-1	TRBJ1-2	TRBD1	.	TGCGCCAGCAGCTTATCCCAGGGGGGCGCGGACTATGGCTACACCTTC	CASSLSQGGADYGYTF
TRBV5-6	TRBJ2-3	TRBD2	.	TGTGCCAGCAGCTTGGAGGGGACTAGCGGGGGAACGCAGTATTTT	CASSLEGTSGGTQYF
TRBV5-1	TRBJ2-1	.	.	TGCGCCAGCAGCTTGGACAAACCCAATGAGCAGTTCTTC	CASSLDKPNEQFF
TRBV10-3	TRBJ1-1	.	.	TGTGCCATCAGTGGCAGGGAGAGCACTGAAGCTTTCTTT	CAISGRESTEAFF
TRBV30	TRBJ1-2	.	.	TGTGCCTGGACAGCCGGCTATGGCTACACCTTC	CAWTAGYGYTF
TRBV5-1	TRBJ1-2	.	.	TGCGCCAGCAGCTTGGGGCCGGCGTCCTTAAACTATGGCTACACCTTC	CASSLGPASLNYGYTF
TRBV9	TRBJ2-1	TRBD1	.	TGTGCCAGCAGCGTAGACCTCGCTGGACAGGGCCATGAGCAGTTCTTC	CASSVDLAGQGHEQFF
TRBV29-1	TRBJ2-1	.	.	TGCAGCGTTGAACCGGGGGATGAGCAGTTCTTC	CSVEPGDEQFF
TRBV7-8	TRBJ1-2	.	.	TGTGCCAGCAGCTCAGACCGGAGGTTGTCTGGTGGCTACACCTTC	CASSSDRRLSGGYTF
TRBV3-1/TRBV3-2	TRBJ1-1	.	.	TGTGCCAGCTGCCCTACTGATATGAACACTGAAGCTTTCTTT	CASCPTDMNTEAFF
TRBV5-1	TRBJ1-5	.	.	TGCGCCAGCAGCTTACAGGGCAATCAGCCCCAGCATTTT	CASSLQGNQPQHF
TRBV7-3	TRBJ2-5	TRBD2	.	TGTGCCAGCAGCAGTAGCGGGGGGGCCGGAGAGACCCAGTACTTC	CASSSSGGAGETQYF
TRBV2	TRBJ1-3	.	.	TGTGCCAGCAGTGAAGAGACAGCCGGCTCTGGAAACACCATATATTTT	CASSEETAGSGNTIYF
TRBV4-1	TRBJ2-1	.	.	TGCGCCAGCAGCGGGGACTTAGGGAATGAGCAGTTCTTC	CASSGDLGNEQFF
TRBV10-2	TRBJ1-2	.	few	TGCGCCAGCAGTGAGTCGGATGGCTATGGCTACACCTTC	CASSESDGYGYTF
TRBV28	TRBJ2-2	TRBD1	.	TGTGCCAGCACGGACAGGGGAGTCCTCGGGGAGCTGTTTTTT	CASTDRGVLGELFF